The next 27 T cell receptor beta chains were all read from a single sample in a study of regulatory T cells in long-lasting Graves disease. With iRepertoire HTBI primers and Arm-PCR of CDR3 regions, TCR beta libraries were built. Each CDR3 protein is one row after TCRdb ran MiXCR on the multiplex PCR reads. This table has a few hundred thousand distinct CDR3 sequences, about 20% appearing once. Time point described: newly diagnosed GD, antithyroid drugs for less than 3 months. Preparation of the TCR library used RNA extracted from PBMCs. This same sample was also taken into another study, of T cells in Graves' hyperthyroidism and ophthalmopathy.

The sample in question was peripheral blood mononuclear cells (PBMCs), obtained at new diagnosis, from a patient treated with antithyroid drugs. The source is a woman between 25 and 40 years old with Graves disease.

This clonotype was recorded many times. The rearrangement uses TRBV7-2 and TRBJ1-2; a weak D match, TRBD1 (5 bases). V dropped 4 bases and J dropped 3 bases, with 15 bases sitting between them. Germline loops: CDR1 SGHTA, CDR2 FQGNSA. The CDR3 length is 15 residues. The CDR3 DNA reads TGTGCCAGCAGCTACCTCAGGGCGGGAGACTATGGCTACACCTTC. This sequence encodes CASSYLRAGDYGYTF.

The rearrangement uses TRBV2 and TRBJ2-1, with 9 bases matching TRBD2. V was pared by 6 bases and J by 4 bases, with 16 bases of the junction left unmatched. The germline V gene has CDR1 SNHLY and CDR2 FYNNEI. This CDR3 is 18 amino acids long. The CDR3 region has the DNA TGTGCCAGCAGAAGGAATACGGCGGGGGGGCCGAGATACAATGAGCAGTTCTTC. Residues: CASRRNTAGGPRYNEQFF. Combining the CDR3 with reference TRBV2 and TRBJ2-1 gives the whole variable domain EPEVTQTPSHQVTQMGQEVILRCVPISNHLYFYWYRQILGQKVEFLVSFYNNEISEKSEIFDDQFSVERPDGSNFTLKIRSTKLEDSAMYFCASRRNTAGGPRYNEQFFGPGTRLTVL.

This clonotype was recorded many times. The chain has TRBV12-3 or TRBV12-4 and TRBJ1-5; D not certain. The CDR3 has 15 residues. V lost 1 base and J 0 bases, leaving 7 bases between the germline ends. CDR3 in amino acids: CASSLGYGSNQPQHF. In DNA, the CDR3 is TGTGCCAGCAGTTTAGGGTATGGTAGCAATCAGCCCCAGCATTTT.

This clonotype showed up many times. The chain is built from TRBV20-1 and TRBJ2-7, with D possibly TRBD1 on 6 matching bases. The CDR3 runs 13 residues. Germline V gene sequence: CDR1 DFQATT, CDR2 SNEGSKA (reference sequence). Trimming removed 3 bases from V and 7 bases from J, with 16 bases in between. The CDR3 protein is CSARATGPWEQYF. The CDR3 DNA is TGCAGTGCTAGGGCCACAGGGCCCTGGGAGCAGTACTTC.

The chain combines TRBV5-1 with TRBJ2-7; D unresolved. Germline CDR1 reads SGHRS; CDR2 reads YFSETQ. V was trimmed by 2 bases and J by 7 bases, leaving 13 bases between them. This CDR3 comprises 13 residues. The CDR3 nucleotides read TGCGCCAGCAGCTTAGGTAGGGTTTGGGAGCAGTACTTC. As protein: CASSLGRVWEQYF.

This clonotype was recorded at least ten times. The chain employs TRBV29-1 and TRBJ1-4, with no clear D. V was pared by 4 bases and J by 4 bases, with 10 bases between. This CDR3 is built from 13 residues. Looked up from germline, CDR1 is SQVTM and CDR2 is ANQGSEA. CDR3: CSVAYSFNEKLFF. The CDR3 DNA follows: TGCAGCGTTGCGTACAGCTTTAATGAAAAACTGTTTTTT.

There are many counts of this clonotype. This chain uses TRBV20-1 with TRBJ2-7; D might be TRBD1 or TRBD2, each matching 5 bases. Trimming took off 6 bases at V and 2 bases at J, with 17 bases between the two ends. Per germline, CDR1 DFQATT and CDR2 SNEGSKA (reference sequence). The CDR3 is 14 amino acids. This chain's CDR3 is CSALRGDSPYEQYF. CDR3 nucleotides: TGCAGTGCATTGAGGGGCGACAGCCCCTACGAGCAGTACTTC.

With regard to this clonotype: A single base separates this from a much larger clone, so it may be a read error. The chain carries TRBV5-5 and TRBJ2-1; D might be TRBD2 (5 bases). CDR3 size: 14 residues. Per the germline V gene, CDR1 is SGHKS and CDR2 is YYEKEE (reference sequence). The CDR3 DNA reads as TGTGCCAGCAGCTTTCACGGCCCTAGCAATGGGCAGTTCTTC. It specifies CASSFHGPSNGQFF. The full variable domain, its missing parts supplied by reference TRBV5-5 and TRBJ2-1, is DAGVTQSPTHLIKTRGQQVTLRCSPISGHKSVSWYQQVLGQGPQFIFQYYEKEERGRGNFPDRFSARQFPNYSSELNVNALLLGDSALYLCASSFHGPSNGQFFGPGTRLTVL.

This clonotype was recorded many times. At one end, the junction sequence differs from germline, possibly due to a read error. CDR3 bases: TGTGCCAGCAGCTCGGACGCGGACAGGGTATTTGGCTACACCTTC. It translates to CASSSDADRVFGYTF. The chain joins TRBV5-1 to TRBJ1-2, with 8 positions matching TRBD1. The CDR3 contains 15 residues. Germline CDR1 reads SGHRS; CDR2 reads YFSETQ.

This clonotype was found many times. The gene calls are TRBV5-4 and TRBJ2-3; no clear D. V lost 0 bases to trimming and J lost 0 bases, with 8 bases between them. The CDR3 consists of 15 residues. Germline CDR1 SGHNT, CDR2 YYREEE (reference sequence). CDR3 region: CASSLGPGSTDTQYF. The CDR3 DNA follows: TGTGCCAGCAGCTTGGGTCCGGGCAGCACAGATACGCAGTATTTT. Based on the CDR3 plus reference TRBV5-4 and TRBJ2-3, the full variable domain is ETGVTQSPTHLIKTRGQQVTLRCSSQSGHNTVSWYQQALGQGPQFIFQYYREEENGRGNFPPRFSGLQFPNYSSELNVNALELDDSALYLCASSLGPGSTDTQYFGPGTRLTVL.

This clonotype was recorded a few times. This chain links TRBV4-1 with TRBJ1-2, with D tentatively TRBD1 (5 bases). Trimming took 5 bases from V and 2 from J, leaving 12 bases between them. Germline V gene lookup returns CDR1 MGHRA and CDR2 YSYEKL. This CDR3 spans 14 amino acids. The CDR3 coding sequence is TGCGCCAGCAGCACCAGGGAGGGAAACTATGGCTACACCTTC. Residues: CASSTREGNYGYTF.

This chain links TRBV12-3 or TRBV12-4 with TRBJ1-2; TRBD1 matches at 8 bases. This CDR3 comprises 14 residues. V lost 5 bases, J lost 6 bases, and 8 bases stayed unmatched. CDR3 sequence (DNA): TGTGCCAGCAGTGAGGGGACAGGCCGAAATGGCTACACCTTC. Translation gives CASSEGTGRNGYTF.

In its sample, this clonotype was seen many times. The CDR3 sequence is CASSTSDHGYTF. The CDR3 DNA is TGTGCCAGCAGTACAAGCGACCATGGCTACACCTTC. The J gene is TRBJ1-2, the V gene TRBV6-1; D unresolved. CDR3 size: 12 residues. V was cut by 5 bases and J by 6 bases, with 10 bases left in between. Germline values: CDR1 MNHNS, CDR2 SASEGT.

This clonotype was observed at least ten times. The chain couples TRBV15 to TRBJ2-7; 9 bases line up with TRBD1. V was clipped by 0 bases and J by 3 bases; unmatched bases: 0. CDR1 is LNHNV and CDR2 is YYDKDF in the germline V gene (reference sequence). The CDR3 sequence is 14 residues long. Here the CDR3 reads CATSREGQGYEQYF. CDR3 coding DNA: TGTGCCACCAGCAGAGAGGGACAGGGCTACGAGCAGTACTTC. Based on the CDR3 plus reference TRBV15 and TRBJ2-7, the full variable domain is DAMVIQNPRYQVTQFGKPVTLSCSQTLNHNVMYWYQQKSSQAPKLLFHYYDKDFNNEADTPDNFQSRRPNTSFCFLDIRSPGLGDTAMYLCATSREGQGYEQYFGPGTRLTVT.

At least ten counts were recorded for this clonotype. The V call is TRBV4-1, the J call TRBJ2-3; 14 bases fit TRBD2. J gave up 4 bases and V 3 bases, and 3 bases lay outside the gene matches. CDR1 and CDR2 (germline): MGHRA, YSYEKL. The CDR3 loop spans 16 amino acids. CDR3 sequence: CASSQRTSGGSDTQYF. CDR3 nucleotide sequence: TGCGCCAGCAGCCAGCGGACTAGCGGGGGGTCAGATACGCAGTATTTT.

This clonotype appeared many times. The chain couples TRBV3-1 to TRBJ1-1, with 9 bases that match TRBD1. Looked up from germline, CDR1 is LGHDT and CDR2 is YNNKEL (reference sequence). The junction had 11 bases not matched to a gene; V was cut back by 3 bases and J by 9 bases. This CDR3 region has 15 residues. CDR3 coding DNA: TGTGCCAGCAGCCAGACGGGACAGGGAAGCTCTCAAGCTTTCTTT. Translating it yields CASSQTGQGSSQAFF.

This clonotype was picked up a small number of times. This chain joins TRBV29-1 and TRBJ2-2; 8 nucleotides align to TRBD2. From germline, CDR1 is SQVTM and CDR2 ANQGSEA. The V gene end was trimmed by 3 bases and the J gene end by 3 bases; junction bases not matched to a gene: 3. The CDR3 is made up of 14 amino acids. CDR3 region: CSVDYGRDTGELFF. In DNA form, the CDR3 reads TGCAGCGTTGATTACGGGAGGGACACCGGGGAGCTGTTTTTT.

This clonotype was recorded at least ten times. V gene TRBV5-1 combines with J gene TRBJ2-2, with a weak D call TRBD2 (7 bases). Trimming removed 4 bases from V and 1 base from J, with 17 bases in between. Germline V CDR1 and CDR2: SGHRS, YFSETQ. The length of the CDR3 is 17 residues. CDR3 residues: CASSSPGGGWNTGELFF. Written as DNA, the CDR3 is TGCGCCAGCAGCAGCCCAGGCGGGGGCTGGAACACCGGGGAGCTGTTTTTT.

The sample holds many counts of this clonotype. V gene TRBV3-1 combines with J gene TRBJ1-3; D may be TRBD1 (6 bases). Germline lookup yields CDR1 LGHDT and CDR2 YNNKEL (reference sequence). There are 15 residues in the CDR3. V lost 3 bases to trimming and J lost 2 bases, with 11 bases between them. The CDR3 is CASSQGKGAGNTIYF. CDR3 sequence (DNA): TGTGCCAGCAGCCAGGGGAAGGGGGCTGGAAACACCATATATTTT.

Many counts were recorded for this clonotype. V gene TRBV7-9 combines with J gene TRBJ1-2; TRBD1 might be the D (6 bases). The length of the CDR3 is 15 residues. From germline, CDR1 is SEHNR and CDR2 FQNEAQ (reference sequence). V was pared by 6 bases and J by 3 bases, with 17 bases between. The DNA of the CDR3 is TGTGCCAGCAGTTTATCCGGACAGCTTGACTATGGCTACACCTTC. It specifies CASSLSGQLDYGYTF.

This clonotype was observed at least ten times. This chain connects TRBV12-3 or TRBV12-4 to TRBJ1-5; possible D gene TRBD1, 5 bases. The CDR3 runs to 15 residues. V lost 6 bases, J lost 4 bases, and 16 bases lay in between. In DNA, the CDR3 is TGTGCCAGCAGCCTCGTCCCAGGGCGTAATCAGCCCCAGCATTTT. Translating it yields CASSLVPGRNQPQHF.

This clonotype was observed at least ten times. The gene calls are TRBV4-1 and TRBJ1-3; D perhaps matches TRBD1 (5 bases). The CDR3 contains 15 residues. V lost 0 bases, J lost 2 bases, and 8 bases lay in between. Looked up from germline, CDR1 is MGHRA and CDR2 is YSYEKL. CDR3 protein: CASSQDPGAGNTIYF. CDR3 DNA: TGCGCCAGCAGCCAAGATCCGGGGGCTGGAAACACCATATATTTT.

The chain has TRBV7-8 and TRBJ2-1; 9 nucleotides match TRBD1. CDR3 length equals 14 residues. The germline CDR1 and CDR2 sequences are SGHVS and FQNEAQ. Germline trimming cut 5 bases from V and 7 bases from J; bases unmatched to any gene: 6. The CDR3 region has the DNA TGTGCCAGCAGCGCCGGGACAGGGTCGAATGAGCAGTTCTTC. Translation gives CASSAGTGSNEQFF.

Regarding this clonotype: The junction departs from germline at one end; a sequencing error may be responsible. The chain joins TRBV12-3 or TRBV12-4 to TRBJ1-1; D not resolved. The CDR3 runs to 13 residues. The DNA for the CDR3 is TGCGCCAGCCTTGTACAGATGAACACTGAAGCTTTCTTT. As protein: CASLVQMNTEAFF.

Written as DNA, the CDR3 is TGTGCCAGCAGTCTCGGACAACCCAGGTCTGGAAACACCATATATTTT. This encodes CASSLGQPRSGNTIYF. The chain is built from TRBV27 and TRBJ1-3, with D tentatively TRBD1 (5 bases). The CDR3 loop spans 16 amino acids. Per the germline V gene, CDR1 is MNHEY and CDR2 is SMNVEV (reference sequence). V lost 5 bases and J 1 base, leaving 15 bases between the germline ends.

This clonotype has ten or more counts. Written as DNA, the CDR3 is TGCAGTGCTAGAGATACGGGGAGGTACTACGAGCAGTACTTC. Encoded protein: CSARDTGRYYEQYF. The chain employs TRBV20-1 and TRBJ2-7; weak D call: TRBD2 (6 bases). This CDR3 has 14 amino acids. The germline V and J ends were trimmed by 0 bases and 3 bases, with 12 bases remaining between them. The germline V gene has CDR1 DFQATT and CDR2 SNEGSKA (reference sequence).

This clonotype was detected ten times or more. The chain is built from TRBV5-1 and TRBJ1-3; 7 bases are shared with TRBD1. The CDR3 spans 14 residues. The junction had 4 bases not matched to a gene; V was cut back by 4 bases and J by 3 bases. CDR1 is SGHRS and CDR2 is YFSETQ in the germline V gene. CDR3 residues: CASSLGQFGNTIYF. The DNA of the CDR3 is TGCGCCAGCAGCCTGGGACAGTTTGGAAACACCATATATTTT.